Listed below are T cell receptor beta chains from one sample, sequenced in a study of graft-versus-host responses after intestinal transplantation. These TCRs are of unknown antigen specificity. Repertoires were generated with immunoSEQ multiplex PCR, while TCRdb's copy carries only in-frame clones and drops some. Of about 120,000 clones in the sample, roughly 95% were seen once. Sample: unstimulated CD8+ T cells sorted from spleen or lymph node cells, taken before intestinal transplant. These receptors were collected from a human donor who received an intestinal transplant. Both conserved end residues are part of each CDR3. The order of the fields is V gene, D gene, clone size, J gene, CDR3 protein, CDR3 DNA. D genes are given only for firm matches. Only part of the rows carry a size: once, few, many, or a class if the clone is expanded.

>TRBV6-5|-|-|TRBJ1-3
CASRINSGNTIYF
TGTGCCAGTAGAATAAACTCTGGAAACACCATATATTTT
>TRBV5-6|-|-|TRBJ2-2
CASSPGGPNTGELFF
TGTGCCAGCAGCCCCGGGGGCCCTAACACCGGGGAGCTGTTTTTT
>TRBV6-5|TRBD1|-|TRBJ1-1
CASSWDRVTEAFF
TGTGCCAGCAGCTGGGACAGGGTCACTGAAGCTTTCTTT
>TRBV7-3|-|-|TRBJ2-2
CASSLTPTGELFF
TGTGCCAGCAGCCTCACACCTACCGGGGAGCTGTTTTTT
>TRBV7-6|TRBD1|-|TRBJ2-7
CASSLWVSGGYEQYF
TGTGCCAGCAGCTTATGGGTTTCAGGGGGATACGAGCAGTACTTC
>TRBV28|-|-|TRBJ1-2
CASRTMDVNYGYTF
TGTGCCAGCAGGACGATGGACGTCAACTATGGCTACACCTTC
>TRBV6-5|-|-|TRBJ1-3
CASSYRSGNTIYF
TGTGCCAGCAGTTACCGCTCTGGAAACACCATATATTTT
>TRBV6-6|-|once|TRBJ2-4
CASSYDVGGNIQYF
TGTGCCAGCAGTTATGATGTTGGAGGAAACATTCAGTACTTC
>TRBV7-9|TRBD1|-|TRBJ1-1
CASSLTGTNTEAFF
TGTGCCAGCAGCTTGACAGGGACGAACACTGAAGCTTTCTTT
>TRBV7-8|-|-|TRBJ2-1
CASSFTQWDNEQFF
TGTGCCAGCAGCTTTACCCAGTGGGACAATGAGCAGTTCTTC
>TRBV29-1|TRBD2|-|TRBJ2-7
CSVGSGGSYEQYF
TGCAGCGTTGGTTCGGGAGGTTCCTACGAGCAGTACTTC
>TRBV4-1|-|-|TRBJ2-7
CASSQDDLQKYEQYF
TGCGCCAGCAGCCAAGATGACTTGCAGAAATACGAGCAGTACTTC
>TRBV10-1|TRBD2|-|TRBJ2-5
CASRAFLRGERTTFQETQYF
TGCGCCAGCAGGGCCTTTCTCCGGGGGGAGCGGACCACATTTCAAGAGACCCAGTACTTC
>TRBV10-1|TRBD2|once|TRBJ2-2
CASSESGGDTGELFF
TGCGCCAGCAGTGAGTCGGGGGGGGACACCGGGGAGCTGTTTTTT
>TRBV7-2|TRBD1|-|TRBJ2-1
CASSLGTGGPLSSYNEQFF
TGTGCCAGCAGCCTCGGGACAGGGGGCCCCCTGAGCTCCTACAATGAGCAGTTCTTC
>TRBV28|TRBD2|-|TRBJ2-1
CASSPGLADYNEQFF
TGTGCCAGCAGTCCGGGACTAGCGGACTACAATGAGCAGTTCTTC
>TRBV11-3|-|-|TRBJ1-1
CASSLREGTEAFF
TGTGCCAGCAGCTTAAGGGAAGGCACTGAAGCTTTCTTT
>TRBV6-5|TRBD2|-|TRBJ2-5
CASSYGTTQETQYF
TGTGCCAGCAGTTACGGGACTACTCAAGAGACCCAGTACTTC
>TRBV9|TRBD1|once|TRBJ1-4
CASSVQGAEEKLFF
TGTGCCAGCAGCGTGCAGGGGGCCGAAGAAAAACTGTTTTTT
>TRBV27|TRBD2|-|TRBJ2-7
CASSLVAGGNYEQYF
TGTGCCAGCAGTTTGGTAGCGGGAGGGAACTACGAGCAGTACTTC
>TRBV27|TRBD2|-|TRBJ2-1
CASSPGTSGIPYLGEQFF
TGTGCCAGCAGTCCCGGGACTAGCGGGATACCCTACCTGGGTGAGCAGTTCTTC
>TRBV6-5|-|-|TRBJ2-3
CASSYLARADTQYF
TGTGCCAGCAGTTACCTGGCCAGGGCGGATACGCAGTATTTT
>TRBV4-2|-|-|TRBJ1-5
CASSQNPGFNQPQHF
TGTGCCAGCAGCCAGAACCCAGGGTTCAATCAGCCCCAGCATTTT
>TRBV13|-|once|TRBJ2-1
CASSLQRVEQFF
TGTGCCAGCAGCCTTCAACGCGTTGAGCAGTTCTTC
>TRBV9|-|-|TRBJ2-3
CASSALTTDTQYF
TGTGCCAGCAGCGCCCTAACCACAGATACGCAGTATTTT
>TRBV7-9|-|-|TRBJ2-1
CAGDDYNEQFF
TGTGCCGGGGACGACTACAATGAGCAGTTCTTC
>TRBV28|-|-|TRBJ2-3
CASSLSGTVTDTQYF
TGTGCCAGCAGTTTAAGCGGAACCGTCACAGATACGCAGTATTTT
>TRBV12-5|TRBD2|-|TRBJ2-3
CASGLERGGAADTQYF
TGTGCTAGTGGTTTGGAACGGGGGGGCGCGGCAGATACGCAGTATTTT
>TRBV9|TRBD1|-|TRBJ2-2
CASTPSGQANTGELFF
TGTGCCAGCACCCCCTCAGGACAGGCGAACACCGGGGAGCTGTTTTTT
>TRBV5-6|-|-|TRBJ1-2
CASSLYMSYGYTF
TGTGCCAGCAGCTTGTACATGTCCTATGGCTACACCTTC
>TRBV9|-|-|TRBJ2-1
CASSVGTASYNEQFF
TGTGCCAGCAGCGTAGGGACGGCCTCCTACAATGAGCAGTTCTTC
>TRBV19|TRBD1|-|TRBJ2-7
CASSPGQGPSYEQYF
TGTGCCAGTAGCCCTGGACAGGGCCCCTCCTACGAGCAGTACTTC
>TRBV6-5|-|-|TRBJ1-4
CATVWGRINEKLFF
TGTGCCACCGTATGGGGGCGGATTAATGAAAAACTGTTTTTT
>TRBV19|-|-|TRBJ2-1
CASSTYSSSYNEQFF
TGTGCCAGTAGTACTTACAGTAGTTCCTACAATGAGCAGTTCTTC
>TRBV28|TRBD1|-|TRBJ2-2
CASRWTGNTGELFF
TGTGCCAGCAGGTGGACAGGGAACACCGGGGAGCTGTTTTTT
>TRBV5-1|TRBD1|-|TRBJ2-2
CASSLAGTASTGELFF
TGCGCCAGCAGCTTGGCCGGGACAGCGAGCACCGGGGAGCTGTTTTTT
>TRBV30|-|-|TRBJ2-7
CAWSAGQPQYF
TGTGCCTGGAGTGCGGGTCAACCCCAGTACTTC
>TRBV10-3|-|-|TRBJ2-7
CAISGVPTGFSYF
TGTGCCATCAGTGGGGTTCCCACAGGGTTCTCATACTTC
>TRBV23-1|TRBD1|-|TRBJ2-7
CARGGQGPHEQYF
TGCGCCAGAGGGGGACAGGGGCCCCACGAGCAGTACTTC
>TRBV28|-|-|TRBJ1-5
CASSTEGRGQPQHF
TGTGCCAGCAGCACCGAGGGTAGGGGTCAGCCCCAGCATTTT
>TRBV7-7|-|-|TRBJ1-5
CASSLQAGQPQHF
TGTGCCAGCAGCCTCCAGGCGGGTCAGCCCCAGCATTTT
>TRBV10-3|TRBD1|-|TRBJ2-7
CAISGPTDGQGEPYEQYF
TGTGCCATCAGTGGCCCTACTGACGGACAGGGGGAACCCTACGAGCAGTACTTC
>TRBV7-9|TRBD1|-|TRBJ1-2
CASSTGTGGIHGYTF
TGTGCCAGCAGCACAGGGACAGGCGGGATCCATGGCTACACCTTC
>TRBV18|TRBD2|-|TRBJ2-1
CASSSAGNNEQFF
TGTGCCAGCTCCTCAGCGGGAAACAATGAGCAGTTCTTC
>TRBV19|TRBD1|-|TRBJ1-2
CASSKWDRESPYGYTF
TGTGCCAGTAGTAAATGGGACAGGGAGAGCCCTTATGGCTACACCTTC
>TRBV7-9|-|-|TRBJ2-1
CASSFPSDFRFF
TGTGCCAGCAGCTTCCCTAGCGATTTTCGGTTCTTC
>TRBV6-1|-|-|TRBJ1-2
CASSEGLLYGYTF
TGTGCCAGCAGTGAGGGGCTTCTCTATGGCTACACCTTC
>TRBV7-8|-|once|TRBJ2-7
CASSPNYEQYF
TGTGCCAGCAGCCCGAACTACGAGCAGTACTTC
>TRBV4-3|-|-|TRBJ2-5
CASSQGWGFQETQYF
TGCGCCAGCAGCCAAGGTTGGGGTTTCCAAGAGACCCAGTACTTC
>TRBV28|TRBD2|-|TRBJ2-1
CASRPPSGRARNEQFF
TGTGCCAGCAGACCACCTAGCGGGAGAGCTAGGAATGAGCAGTTCTTC
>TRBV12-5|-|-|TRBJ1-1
CASGLVKLGGRRTEAFF
TGTGCTAGTGGTTTGGTTAAACTAGGAGGTCGAAGGACTGAAGCTTTCTTT
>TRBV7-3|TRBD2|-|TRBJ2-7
CASSSSGGTGDEQYF
TGTGCCAGCAGCTCAAGCGGGGGAACGGGTGACGAGCAGTACTTC